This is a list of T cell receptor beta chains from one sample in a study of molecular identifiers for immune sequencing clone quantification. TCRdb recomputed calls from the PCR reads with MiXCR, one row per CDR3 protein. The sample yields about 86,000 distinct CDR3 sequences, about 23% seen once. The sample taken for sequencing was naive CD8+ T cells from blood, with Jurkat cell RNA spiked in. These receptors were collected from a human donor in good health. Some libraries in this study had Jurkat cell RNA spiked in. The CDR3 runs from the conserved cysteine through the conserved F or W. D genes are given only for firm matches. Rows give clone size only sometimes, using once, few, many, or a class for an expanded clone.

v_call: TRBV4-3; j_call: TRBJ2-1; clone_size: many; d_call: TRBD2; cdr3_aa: CASSQDRPGLAGSNEQFF; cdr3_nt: TGCGCCAGCAGCCAAGACCGGCCCGGACTAGCCGGATCCAATGAGCAGTTCTTC
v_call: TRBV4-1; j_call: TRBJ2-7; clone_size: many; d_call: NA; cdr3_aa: CASSQDQDIRREQYF; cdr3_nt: TGCGCCAGCAGCCAAGATCAGGACATCCGGAGAGAGCAGTACTTC
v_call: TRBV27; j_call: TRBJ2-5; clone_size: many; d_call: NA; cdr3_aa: CASSTLGGGETQYF; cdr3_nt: TGTGCCAGCAGTACCCTGGGAGGTGGAGAGACCCAGTACTTC
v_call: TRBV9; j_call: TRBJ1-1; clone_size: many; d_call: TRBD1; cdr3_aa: CASDRGGMNTEAFF; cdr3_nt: TGTGCCTCGGACAGGGGAGGGATGAACACTGAAGCTTTCTTT
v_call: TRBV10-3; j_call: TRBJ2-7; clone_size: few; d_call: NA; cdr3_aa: CASRGSPSEQYF; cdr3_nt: TGTGCCAGCCGGGGCAGCCCCTCCGAGCAGTACTTC
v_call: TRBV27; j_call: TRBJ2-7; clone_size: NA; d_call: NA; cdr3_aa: CASSLTLDRRYEQYF; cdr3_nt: TGTGCCAGCAGTCTAACACTCGACAGGAGGTACGAGCAGTACTTC
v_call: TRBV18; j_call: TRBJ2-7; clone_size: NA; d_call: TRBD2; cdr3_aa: CASSPPSGGKYEQYF; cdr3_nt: TGTGCCAGCTCACCACCCAGCGGGGGAAAATACGAGCAGTACTTC
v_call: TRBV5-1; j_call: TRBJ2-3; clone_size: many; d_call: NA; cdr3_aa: CASSSQQESMLDTQYF; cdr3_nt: TGCGCCAGCAGCTCCCAACAGGAATCTATGTTGGATACGCAGTATTTT
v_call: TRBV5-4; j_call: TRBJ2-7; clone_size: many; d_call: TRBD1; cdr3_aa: CASSSPGQGESYEQYF; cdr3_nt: TGTGCCAGCAGCAGCCCGGGACAGGGGGAGTCCTACGAGCAGTACTTC
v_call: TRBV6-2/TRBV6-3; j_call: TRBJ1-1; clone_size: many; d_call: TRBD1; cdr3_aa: CASRDGAGGPFTEAFF; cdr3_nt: TGTGCCAGCAGGGACGGAGCAGGGGGACCTTTCACTGAAGCTTTCTTT
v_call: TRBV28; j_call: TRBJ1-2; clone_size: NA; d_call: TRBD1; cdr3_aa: CASSPPDDRGYGGYTF; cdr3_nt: TGTGCCAGCAGTCCCCCGGACGACAGGGGGTACGGTGGCTACACCTTC
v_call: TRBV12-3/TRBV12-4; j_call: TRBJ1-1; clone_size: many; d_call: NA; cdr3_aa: CASSFGPDNEAFF; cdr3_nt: TGTGCCAGCAGTTTCGGCCCGGACAATGAAGCTTTCTTT
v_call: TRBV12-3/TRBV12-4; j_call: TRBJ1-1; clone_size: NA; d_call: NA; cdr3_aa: CASSTDGGSGTEAFF; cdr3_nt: TGTGCCAGCAGTACAGACGGGGGCTCGGGAACTGAAGCTTTCTTT
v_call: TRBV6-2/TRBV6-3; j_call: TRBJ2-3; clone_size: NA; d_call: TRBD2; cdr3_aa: CASSQRAGGNTDTQYF; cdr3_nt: TGTGCCAGCAGTCAACGAGCGGGGGGAAACACAGATACGCAGTATTTT
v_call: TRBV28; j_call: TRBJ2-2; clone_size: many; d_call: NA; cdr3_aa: CASSLSRNTGELFF; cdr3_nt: TGTGCCAGCAGTTTAAGCAGGAACACCGGGGAGCTGTTTTTT
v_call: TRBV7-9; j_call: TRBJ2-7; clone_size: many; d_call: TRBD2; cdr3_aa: CASSQAGAGEQYF; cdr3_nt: TGTGCCAGCAGTCAAGCGGGAGCGGGGGAGCAGTACTTC
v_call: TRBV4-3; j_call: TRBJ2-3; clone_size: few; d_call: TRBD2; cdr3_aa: CASSPSGGAGTDTQYF; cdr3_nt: TGCGCCAGCAGCCCTAGCGGGGGGGCCGGTACAGATACGCAGTATTTT
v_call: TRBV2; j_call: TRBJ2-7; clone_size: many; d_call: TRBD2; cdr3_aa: CASSEASGDYEQYF; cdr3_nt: TGTGCCAGCAGTGAAGCTAGCGGGGATTACGAGCAGTACTTC
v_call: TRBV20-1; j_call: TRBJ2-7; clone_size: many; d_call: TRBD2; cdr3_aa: CSALTPAGVVYEQYF; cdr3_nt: TGCAGTGCCCTGACCCCAGCGGGAGTCGTGTACGAGCAGTACTTC
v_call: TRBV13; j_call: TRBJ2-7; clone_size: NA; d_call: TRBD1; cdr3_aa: CASSPGQESSYEQYF; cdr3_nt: TGTGCCAGCAGCCCGGGACAGGAAAGCTCCTACGAGCAGTACTTC
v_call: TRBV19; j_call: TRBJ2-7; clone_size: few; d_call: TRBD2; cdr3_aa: CASSISSGRGDEQYF; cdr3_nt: TGTGCCAGTAGTATATCTAGCGGGAGAGGTGACGAGCAGTACTTC
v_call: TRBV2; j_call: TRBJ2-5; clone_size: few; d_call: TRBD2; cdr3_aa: CASSEELAGPQETQYF; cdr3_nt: TGTGCCAGCAGTGAAGAACTAGCGGGGCCCCAAGAGACCCAGTACTTC
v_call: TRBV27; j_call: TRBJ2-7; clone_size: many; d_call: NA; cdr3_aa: CASSRDPGISEQYF; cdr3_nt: TGTGCCAGCAGTCGTGACCCCGGAATAAGCGAGCAGTACTTC
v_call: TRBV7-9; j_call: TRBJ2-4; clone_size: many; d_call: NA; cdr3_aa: CASSQQPPLYF; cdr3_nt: TGTGCCAGCAGCCAGCAACCCCCTTTGTACTTC
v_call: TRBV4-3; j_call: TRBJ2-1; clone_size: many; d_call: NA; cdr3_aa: CASSPHLVRGNEQFF; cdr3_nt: TGCGCCAGCAGCCCTCACCTGGTCCGAGGGAATGAGCAGTTCTTC
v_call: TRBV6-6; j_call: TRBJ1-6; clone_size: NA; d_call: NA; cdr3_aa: CAGSYGREVSPLHF; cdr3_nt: TGTGCCGGCAGTTACGGCAGGGAGGTTTCACCCCTCCACTTT
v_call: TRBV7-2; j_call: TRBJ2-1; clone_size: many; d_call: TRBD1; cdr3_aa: CASSPGQPIDNEQFF; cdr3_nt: TGTGCCAGCAGCCCGGGACAGCCCATCGACAATGAGCAGTTCTTC
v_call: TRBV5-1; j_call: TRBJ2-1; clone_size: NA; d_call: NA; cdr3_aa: CASSFTGYNEQFF; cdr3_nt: TGCGCCAGCAGCTTCACGGGCTACAATGAGCAGTTCTTC
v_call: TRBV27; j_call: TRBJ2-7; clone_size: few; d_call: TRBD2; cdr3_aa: CASSLGPGGFYEQYF; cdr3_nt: TGTGCCAGCAGTTTAGGCCCGGGAGGATTCTACGAGCAGTACTTC
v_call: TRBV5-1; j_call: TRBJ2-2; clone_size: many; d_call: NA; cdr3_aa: CASSLGTANTGELFF; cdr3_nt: TGCGCCAGCAGCCTAGGGACGGCCAACACCGGGGAGCTGTTTTTT
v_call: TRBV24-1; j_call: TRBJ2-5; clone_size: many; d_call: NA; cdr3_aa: CATSEAGTPRGETQYF; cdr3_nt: TGTGCCACCAGTGAAGCCGGGACCCCCCGAGGAGAGACCCAGTACTTC
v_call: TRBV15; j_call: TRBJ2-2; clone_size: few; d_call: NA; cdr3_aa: CATSAIGGGELFF; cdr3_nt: TGTGCCACCAGCGCAATTGGTGGCGGGGAGCTGTTTTTT
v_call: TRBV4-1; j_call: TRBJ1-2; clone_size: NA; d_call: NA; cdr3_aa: CASSQVTGWSDGYTF; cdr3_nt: TGCGCCAGCAGCCAAGTTACAGGGTGGAGCGATGGCTACACCTTC
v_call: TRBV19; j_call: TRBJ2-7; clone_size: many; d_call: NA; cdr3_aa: CASSMGSLPSYEQYF; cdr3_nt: TGTGCCAGTAGTATGGGGAGTTTACCCTCCTACGAGCAGTACTTC
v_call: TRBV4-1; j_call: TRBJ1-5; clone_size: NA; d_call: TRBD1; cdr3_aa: CASSQGTGSLPQHF; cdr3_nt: TGCGCCAGCAGCCAAGGGACAGGGTCTCTGCCCCAGCATTTT
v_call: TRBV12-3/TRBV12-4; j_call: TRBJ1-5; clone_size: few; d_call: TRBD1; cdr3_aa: CASRGTDSNQPQHF; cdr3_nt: TGTGCCAGCAGGGGGACAGATAGCAATCAGCCCCAGCATTTT
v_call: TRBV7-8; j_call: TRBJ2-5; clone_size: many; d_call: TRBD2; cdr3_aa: CASSLAASGEETQYF; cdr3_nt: TGTGCCAGCAGCTTAGCAGCTAGCGGGGAAGAGACCCAGTACTTC
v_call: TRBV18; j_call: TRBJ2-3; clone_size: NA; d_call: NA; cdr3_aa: CATTIGAAITDTQYF; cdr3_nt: TGTGCCACCACAATCGGAGCGGCGATCACAGATACGCAGTATTTT
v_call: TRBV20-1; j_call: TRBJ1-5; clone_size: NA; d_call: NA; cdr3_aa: CSARVKSSNQPQHF; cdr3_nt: TGCAGTGCTAGAGTTAAGAGTAGCAATCAGCCCCAGCATTTT
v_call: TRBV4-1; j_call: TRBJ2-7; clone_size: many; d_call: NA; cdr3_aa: CASSQLGEQYF; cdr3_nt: TGCGCCAGCAGCCAGCTAGGCGAGCAGTACTTC
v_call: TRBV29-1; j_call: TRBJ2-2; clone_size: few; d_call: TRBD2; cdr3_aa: CSVEWGTSGGNTGELFF; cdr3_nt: TGCAGCGTTGAGTGGGGGACTAGCGGGGGAAACACCGGGGAGCTGTTTTTT
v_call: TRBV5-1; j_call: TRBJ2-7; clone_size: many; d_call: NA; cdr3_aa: CASSSPGYSYEQYF; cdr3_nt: TGCGCCAGCAGCAGCCCAGGCTACTCCTACGAGCAGTACTTC
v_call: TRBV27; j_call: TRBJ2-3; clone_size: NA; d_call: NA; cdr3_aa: CASYSPPYSGSAATQYF; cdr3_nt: TGTGCCAGCTACAGTCCCCCCTACTCTGGGAGTGCAGCTACGCAGTATTTT
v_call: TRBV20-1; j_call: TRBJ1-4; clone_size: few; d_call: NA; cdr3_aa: CSAGTTTNEKLFF; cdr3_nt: TGCAGTGCCGGGACAACAACTAATGAAAAACTGTTTTTT
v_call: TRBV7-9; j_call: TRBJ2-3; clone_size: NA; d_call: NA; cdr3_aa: CASSSPQRVGESPDTQYF; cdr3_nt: TGTGCCAGCAGCAGCCCCCAGAGAGTAGGAGAGAGCCCCGATACGCAGTATTTT
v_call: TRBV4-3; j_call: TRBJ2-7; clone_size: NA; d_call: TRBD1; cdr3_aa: CARSQGRQGAYELYF; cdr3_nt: TGCGCCCGCAGCCAAGGTAGGCAGGGGGCCTACGAGCTGTACTTC
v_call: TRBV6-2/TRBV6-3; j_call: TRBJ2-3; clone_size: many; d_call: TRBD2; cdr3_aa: CASSYAGGPKDTQYF; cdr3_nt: TGTGCCAGCAGTTACGCGGGAGGGCCTAAAGATACGCAGTATTTT
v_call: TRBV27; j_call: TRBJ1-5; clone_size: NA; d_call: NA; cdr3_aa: CASSLTGYGQPQHF; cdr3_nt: TGTGCCAGCAGTTTGACCGGATATGGACAGCCCCAGCATTTT
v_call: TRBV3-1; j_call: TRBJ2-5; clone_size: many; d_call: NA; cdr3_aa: CASSQDYPTDQETQYF; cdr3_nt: TGTGCCAGCAGCCAAGATTACCCAACAGATCAAGAGACCCAGTACTTC
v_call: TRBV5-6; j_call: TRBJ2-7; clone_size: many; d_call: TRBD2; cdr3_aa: CASSLAGGVYEQYF; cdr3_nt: TGTGCCAGCAGCTTGGCGGGAGGAGTCTACGAGCAGTACTTC
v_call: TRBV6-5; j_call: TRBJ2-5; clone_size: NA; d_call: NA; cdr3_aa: CASSYHPRGGGTQYF; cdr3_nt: TGTGCCAGCAGTTATCATCCCCGGGGAGGGGGGACCCAGTACTTC
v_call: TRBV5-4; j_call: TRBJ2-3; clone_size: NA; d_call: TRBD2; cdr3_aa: CASSPDFRGGADGTDTQYF; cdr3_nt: TGTGCCAGCAGCCCAGACTTTCGCGGGGGGGCTGACGGGACAGATACGCAGTATTTT
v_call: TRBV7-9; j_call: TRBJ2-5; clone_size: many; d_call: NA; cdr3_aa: CASSSWETETQYF; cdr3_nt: TGTGCCAGCAGCTCTTGGGAGACCGAGACCCAGTACTTC